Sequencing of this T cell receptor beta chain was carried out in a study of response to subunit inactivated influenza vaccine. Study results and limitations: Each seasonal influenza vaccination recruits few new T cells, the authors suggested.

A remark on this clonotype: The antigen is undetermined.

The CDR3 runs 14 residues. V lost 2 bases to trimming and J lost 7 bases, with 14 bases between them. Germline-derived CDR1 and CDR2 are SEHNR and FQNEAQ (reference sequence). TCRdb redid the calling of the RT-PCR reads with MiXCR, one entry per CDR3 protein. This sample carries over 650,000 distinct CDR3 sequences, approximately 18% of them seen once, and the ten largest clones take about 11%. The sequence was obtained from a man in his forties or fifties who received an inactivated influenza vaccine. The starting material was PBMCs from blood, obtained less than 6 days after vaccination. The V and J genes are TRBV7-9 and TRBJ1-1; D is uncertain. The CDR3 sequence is CASSLQDVTIEAFF. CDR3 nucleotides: TGTGCCAGCAGCTTACAGGACGTGACCATTGAAGCTTTCTTT.